This T cell receptor beta chain was identified during a study of blood T cell repertoires in COVID-19. Study-level background: Spain, Italy and the United States supplied samples that represented acute and convalescent COVID-19.

Original handling: Amplification of reference gene primers provided the estimated nucleated cell counts. Repertoires were generated with immunoSEQ multiplex PCR, while TCRdb's copy carries only in-frame clones and drops some. V, J and clone size are taken as reported in that table, and D and trimming were inferred from the DNA itself. The data hold approximately 200,000 clones, with over 75% observed a single time. Cohort allocation depended upon clinical history that participants reported. Trimming left V 6 bases short and J 1 base short, with 11 bases between. Per germline, CDR1 MNHEY and CDR2 SMNVEV (reference sequence). The length of the CDR3 is 14 residues. This clone appeared once.

The V call is TRBV27, the J call TRBJ2-3; maybe TRBD2 (6 bases). This TCR came from a woman between 18 and 30 years old in a cohort exposed to, infected with or recovered from COVID-19 (not recorded which). Input material: PBMCs or T cells enriched from blood (not recorded which). The CDR3 here is CASRRDSRTDTQYF. The CDR3 coding sequence is TGTGCCAGCAGACGGGACTCCCGCACAGATACGCAGTATTTT.